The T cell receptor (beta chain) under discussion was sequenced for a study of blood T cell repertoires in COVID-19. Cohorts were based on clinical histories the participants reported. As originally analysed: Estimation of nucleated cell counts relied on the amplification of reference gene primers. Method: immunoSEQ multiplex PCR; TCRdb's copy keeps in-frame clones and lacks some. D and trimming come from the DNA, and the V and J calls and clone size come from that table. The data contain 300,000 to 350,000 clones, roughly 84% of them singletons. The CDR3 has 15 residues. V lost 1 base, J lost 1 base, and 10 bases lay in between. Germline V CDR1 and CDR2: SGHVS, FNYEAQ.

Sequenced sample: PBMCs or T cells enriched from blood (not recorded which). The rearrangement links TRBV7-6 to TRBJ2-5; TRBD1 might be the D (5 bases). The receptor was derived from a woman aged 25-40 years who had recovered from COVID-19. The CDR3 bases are TGTGCCAGCAGCTTAGGTAGACAGTTCCAAGAGACCCAGTACTTC. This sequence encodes CASSLGRQFQETQYF.